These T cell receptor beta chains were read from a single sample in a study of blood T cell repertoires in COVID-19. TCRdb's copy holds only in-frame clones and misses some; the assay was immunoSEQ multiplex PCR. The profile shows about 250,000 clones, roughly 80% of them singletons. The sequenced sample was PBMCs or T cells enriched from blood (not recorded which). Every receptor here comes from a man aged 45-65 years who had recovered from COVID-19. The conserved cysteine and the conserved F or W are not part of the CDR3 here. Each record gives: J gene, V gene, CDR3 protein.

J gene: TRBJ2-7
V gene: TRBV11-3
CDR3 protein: ASSQLAGSDEQY

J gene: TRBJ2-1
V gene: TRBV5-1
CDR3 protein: ASSFGQGMRGEQF

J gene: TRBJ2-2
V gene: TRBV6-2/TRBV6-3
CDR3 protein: ASSPGLARNTGELF

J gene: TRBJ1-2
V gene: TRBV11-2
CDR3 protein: ASSLGGQGANNYGYT

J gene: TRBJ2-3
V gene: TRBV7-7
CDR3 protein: ASSFSARGTDTQY

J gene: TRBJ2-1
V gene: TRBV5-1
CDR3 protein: ASSASGYYNEQF

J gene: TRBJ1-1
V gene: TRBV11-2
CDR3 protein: ASSLGTQNTEAF

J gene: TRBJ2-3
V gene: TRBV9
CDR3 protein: ASSVSGTVTDTQY

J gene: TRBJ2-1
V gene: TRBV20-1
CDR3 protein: SASGASGNWYEQF

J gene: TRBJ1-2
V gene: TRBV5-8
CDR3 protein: ASSLFKNYGYT

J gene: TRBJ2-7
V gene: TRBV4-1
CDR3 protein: ASSQGLSNPSWYEQY

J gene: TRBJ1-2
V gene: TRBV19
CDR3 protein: ASSTRDRGYANYGYT

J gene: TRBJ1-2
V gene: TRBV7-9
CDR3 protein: ASSLESGFEYGYT

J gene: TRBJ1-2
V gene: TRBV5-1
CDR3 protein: ASSLVVARRDRDRYGYT

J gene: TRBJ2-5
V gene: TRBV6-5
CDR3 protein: ASSQTGVETQY

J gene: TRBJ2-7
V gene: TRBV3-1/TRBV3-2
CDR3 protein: ASSQERIHSPYEQY

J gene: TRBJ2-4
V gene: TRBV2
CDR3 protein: ASSEDLYIQY

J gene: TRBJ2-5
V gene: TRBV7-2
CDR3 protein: ASSLFRGDRTQY

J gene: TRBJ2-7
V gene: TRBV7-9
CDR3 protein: ASSSWTSGGAREQY

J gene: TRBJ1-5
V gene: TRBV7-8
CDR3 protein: ASSRRGTGPSQPQH

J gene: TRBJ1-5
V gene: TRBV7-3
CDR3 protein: ASSLKEVDQPQH

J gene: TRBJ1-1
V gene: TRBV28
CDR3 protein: ASSNPQGWTEAF

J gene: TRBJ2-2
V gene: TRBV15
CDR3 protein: ATSRAGTGNGELF

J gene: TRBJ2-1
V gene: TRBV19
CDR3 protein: ATHARQGTYNEQF

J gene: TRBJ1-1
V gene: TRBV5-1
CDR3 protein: ASRGDSEAF

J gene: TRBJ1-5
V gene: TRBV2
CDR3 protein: ASRNRGQSQPQH

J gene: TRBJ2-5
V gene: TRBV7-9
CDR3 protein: ASQGLNGETQY

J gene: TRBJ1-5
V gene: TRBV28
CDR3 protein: ASSGVWGGPQH

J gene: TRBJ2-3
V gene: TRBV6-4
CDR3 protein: ASSDQPVELVGLDTQY

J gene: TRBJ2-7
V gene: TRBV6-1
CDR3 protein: ASSERTGNEQY

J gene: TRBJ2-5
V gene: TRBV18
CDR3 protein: ASSANSEETQY

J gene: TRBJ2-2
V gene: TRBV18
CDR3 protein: ASSRGQGKANTGELF

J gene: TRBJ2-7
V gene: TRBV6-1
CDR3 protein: ATRTSGYEQY

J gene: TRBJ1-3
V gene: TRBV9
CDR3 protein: ASSVEQGAGNTIY

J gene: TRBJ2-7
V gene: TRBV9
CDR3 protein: ASSPPGRAGLAGLREQY

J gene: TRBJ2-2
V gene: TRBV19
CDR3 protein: VRPDEGAGTGELF

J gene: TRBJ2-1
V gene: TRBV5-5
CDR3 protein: ASSPIAGGFNEQF

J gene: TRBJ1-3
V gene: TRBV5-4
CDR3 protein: ASSSRGLGNTIY

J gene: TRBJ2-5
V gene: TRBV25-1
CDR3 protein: ASSDELANQETQY

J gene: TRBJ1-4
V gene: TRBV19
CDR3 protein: ASSVLRDRDNEKLF

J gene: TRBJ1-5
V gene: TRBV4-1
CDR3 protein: ASSQEGGTGMNQPQH

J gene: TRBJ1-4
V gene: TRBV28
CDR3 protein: ASSRVAGAGEKLF

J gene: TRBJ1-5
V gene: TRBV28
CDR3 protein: ASSLRQGSRNQPQH

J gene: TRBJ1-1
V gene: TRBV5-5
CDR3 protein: ASREDGRLNTEAF

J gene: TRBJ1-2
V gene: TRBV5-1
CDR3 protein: ASSLGQGNGYGYT

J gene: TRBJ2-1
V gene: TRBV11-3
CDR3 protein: ASSGPEGSNRGSYNEQF

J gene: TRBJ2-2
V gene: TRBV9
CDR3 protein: ASSVRTSQGELF

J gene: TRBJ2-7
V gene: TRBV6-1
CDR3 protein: ASSDPGFEQY

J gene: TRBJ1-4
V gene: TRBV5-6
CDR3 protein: ASSSDRGMKEKLF

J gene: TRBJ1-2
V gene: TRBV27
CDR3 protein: ASSRDRNYGYT

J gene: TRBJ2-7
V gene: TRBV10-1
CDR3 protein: ASSGGSSYEQY

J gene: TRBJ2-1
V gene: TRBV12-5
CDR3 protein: ASAPPGNEQF

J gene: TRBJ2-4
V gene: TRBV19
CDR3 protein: ASSIRGLAVDKNIQY

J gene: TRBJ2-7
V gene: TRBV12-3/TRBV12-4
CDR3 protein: ASSFYGYEQY

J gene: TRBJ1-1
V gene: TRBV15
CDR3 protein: ATTRDGGTEAF

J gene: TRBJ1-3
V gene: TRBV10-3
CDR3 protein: AMTGGRGNTIY

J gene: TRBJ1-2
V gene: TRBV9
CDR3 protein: ASSVQGRANYGYT

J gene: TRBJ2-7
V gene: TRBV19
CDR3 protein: ASSILAGTYEQY

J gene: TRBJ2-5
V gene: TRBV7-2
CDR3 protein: ASSSGQGGETQY